This TCR beta chain is drawn from a study of T cells after yellow fever vaccination. In the study overall: The fractions with low cell numbers were processed using SMART-Seq v4 Ultra Low Input. Study conclusions and caveats: Re-detected after boosting: most primary clones, around 97% of CD4 and over 80% of CD8. CD4 and CD8 compartments shared a small share of clonotypes, likely from convergent recombination.

Trimming took 8 bases from V and 6 from J, leaving 8 bases between them. The CDR3 extends over 11 amino acids. Comments on this clonotype: No antigen is known for it.

TCR cDNA, made by 5'RACE template switching, carried an added universal primer site and UMIs. TCRdb reprocessed the 5' RACE reads via MiXCR and lists one record per CDR3 protein. Of approximately 550,000 distinct CDR3 sequences in the sample, approximately 13% were seen once. This specimen consisted of PBMCs, obtained on the day of the yellow fever booster vaccination. The V call is TRBV12-3 or TRBV12-4, the J call TRBJ2-1; unclear D gene. This TCR came from a man aged 30 to 45 who received the YFV17D yellow fever vaccine. This CDR3 is CASLQFNEQFF. CDR3 nucleotides: TGTGCCAGCCTGCAGTTCAATGAGCAGTTCTTC.